A selection of T cell receptor beta chains follows, all from one sample in a study of human T cells and chemical hapten exposure. TCRdb independently ran MiXCR on the RACE reads; one entry per CDR3 protein. The sample holds roughly 98,000 distinct CDR3 sequences; roughly an eighth are singletons and the top ten take over 2%. The material sequenced was whole blood, taken in connection with sensitization to the hapten diphenylcyclopropenone (DPC). These receptors originate from a woman in her 40s with alopecia areata. Some clones in this sample may be carry-over from other donors' samples. Both conserved end residues are part of each CDR3. The D gene is left open where the match is weak. Where a row states a size, it is once, few, many or the class of an expanded clone; other rows omit it.

j_call d_call v_call clone_size cdr3_aa cdr3_nt
TRBJ2-3 - TRBV4-1 - CASSQEPPDTQYF TGCGCCAGCAGCCAAGAGCCCCCGGATACGCAGTATTTT
TRBJ2-3 - TRBV7-9 few CASSLGDAQYF TGTGCCAGCAGCTTAGGTGACGCGCAGTATTTT
TRBJ2-6 TRBD1 TRBV7-9 many CAPGNRDRNGSGANVLTF TGTGCCCCAGGTAATCGGGACAGGAACGGCTCTGGGGCCAACGTCCTGACTTTC
TRBJ2-7 TRBD1 TRBV29-1 few CSVGKGATYEQYF TGCAGCGTTGGTAAGGGGGCTACCTACGAGCAGTACTTC
TRBJ1-5 - TRBV20-1 few CSARDSQGNQPQHF TGCAGTGCAAGGGACTCCCAGGGCAATCAGCCCCAGCATTTT
TRBJ2-1 TRBD2 TRBV7-9 - CASRLAGEPSEQFF TGTGCCAGCCGACTAGCGGGAGAACCGAGTGAGCAGTTCTTC
TRBJ2-1 TRBD2 TRBV20-1 - CSAFLAGVGDEQFF TGCAGTGCTTTTCTAGCGGGTGTAGGGGATGAGCAGTTCTTC
TRBJ2-1 - TRBV4-1 - CASSQDPTGNEQFF TGCGCCAGCAGCCAAGACCCCACCGGGAATGAGCAGTTCTTC
TRBJ1-1 TRBD1 TRBV29-1 few CSVGRQGRVVNTEAFF TGCAGCGTAGGCAGACAGGGAAGGGTAGTTAACACTGAAGCTTTCTTT
TRBJ2-3 TRBD2 TRBV2 many CASSWRSGRAGTDTQYF TGTGCCAGCAGTTGGAGGAGTGGGAGGGCCGGAACAGATACGCAGTATTTT
TRBJ1-1 - TRBV6-2/TRBV6-3 - CASSYSWQPEAFF TGTGCCAGCAGTTACTCTTGGCAGCCCGAAGCTTTCTTT
TRBJ2-3 - TRBV18 - CASSLRWTDTQYF TGTGCCAGCTCACTCCGGTGGACAGATACGCAGTATTTT
TRBJ2-1 - TRBV7-3 many CASSLTSMPSDEQFF TGTGCCAGCAGCTTAACGTCTATGCCCAGCGATGAGCAGTTCTTC
TRBJ1-1 TRBD1 TRBV5-4 few CASSGDRDTEAFF TGTGCCAGCAGCGGGGACAGAGACACTGAAGCTTTCTTT
TRBJ2-2 TRBD1 TRBV5-1 - CASSVTGGGTGELFF TGCGCCAGCAGCGTAACAGGGGGAGGAACCGGGGAGCTGTTTTTT
TRBJ2-2 TRBD2 TRBV10-2 - CASTSGRTTGELFF TGCGCCAGCACTAGCGGGAGAACCACCGGGGAGCTGTTTTTT
TRBJ2-3 - TRBV12-5 few CASELQGSDTQYF TGTGCTAGTGAACTGCAGGGGTCAGATACGCAGTATTTT
TRBJ2-3 TRBD2 TRBV20-1 - CSARTSGRWASTDTQYF TGCAGTGCGAGGACTAGCGGGAGATGGGCTAGCACAGATACGCAGTATTTT
TRBJ2-7 TRBD2 TRBV9 - CASSVEPSGTYEQYF TGTGCCAGCAGCGTAGAGCCTAGCGGCACCTACGAGCAGTACTTC
TRBJ2-6 TRBD1 TRBV5-4 few CASSRQGSGANVLTF TGTGCCAGCAGCCGACAGGGCTCTGGGGCCAACGTCCTGACTTTC
TRBJ2-7 TRBD2 TRBV7-2 - CASSRRASGDYEQYF TGTGCCAGCAGCCGAAGGGCTAGCGGGGACTACGAGCAGTACTTC
TRBJ2-7 - TRBV5-1 many CASSGGGTLSYEQYF TGCGCCAGCAGCGGCGGCGGAACCCTATCCTACGAGCAGTACTTC